This TCR beta chain emerged from a study of shared T cell receptors in the human thymus. The method was immunoSEQ multiplex PCR; TCRdb's version includes in-frame clones alone and lacks a portion of them. In the table there are about 380,000 clones, 95% of which are singletons. Unmatched junction bases numbered 3, after V lost 1 base and J lost 5 bases. CDR1 MNHEY and CDR2 SMNVEV come from the germline V gene (reference sequence). This CDR3 has 15 amino acids. This chain connects TRBV27 to TRBJ2-5; 11 nucleotides agree with TRBD1. This clonotype originated in a human donor. The sequenced material came from thymocytes. The CDR3 is CASSLWTGGWETQYF. In DNA, the CDR3 is TGTGCCAGCAGTTTATGGACAGGGGGCTGGGAGACCCAGTACTTC.